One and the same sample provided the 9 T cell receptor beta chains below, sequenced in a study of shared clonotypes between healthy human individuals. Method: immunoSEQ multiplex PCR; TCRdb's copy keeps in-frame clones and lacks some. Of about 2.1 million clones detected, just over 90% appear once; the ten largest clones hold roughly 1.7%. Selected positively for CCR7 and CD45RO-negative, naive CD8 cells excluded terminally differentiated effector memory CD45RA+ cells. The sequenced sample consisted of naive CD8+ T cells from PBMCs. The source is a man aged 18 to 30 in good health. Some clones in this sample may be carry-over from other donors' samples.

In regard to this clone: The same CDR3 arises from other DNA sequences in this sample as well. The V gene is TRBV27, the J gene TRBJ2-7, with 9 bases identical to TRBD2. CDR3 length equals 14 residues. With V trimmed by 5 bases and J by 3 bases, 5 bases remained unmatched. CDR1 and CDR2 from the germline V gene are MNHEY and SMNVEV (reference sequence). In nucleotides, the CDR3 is TGTGCCAGCAGTCCGGGACTAGCTGTCTACGAGCAGTACTTC. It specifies CASSPGLAVYEQYF.

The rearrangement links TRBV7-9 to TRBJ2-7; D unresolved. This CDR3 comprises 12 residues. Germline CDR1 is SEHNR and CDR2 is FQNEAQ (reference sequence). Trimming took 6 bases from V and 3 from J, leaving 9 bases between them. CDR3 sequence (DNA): TGTGCCAGCAGAGGCTTAGGCTACGAGCAGTACTTC. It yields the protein CASRGLGYEQYF.

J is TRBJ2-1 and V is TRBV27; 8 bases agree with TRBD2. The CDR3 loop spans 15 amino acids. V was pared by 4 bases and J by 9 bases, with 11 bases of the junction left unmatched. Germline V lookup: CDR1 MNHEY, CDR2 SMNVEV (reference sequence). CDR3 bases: TGTGCCAGCAGTTATGGAGGTAGCGGGAAGGGTGAGCAGTTCTTC. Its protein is CASSYGGSGKGEQFF.

The CDR3 nucleotides read TGTGCCAGCAGTACCCTCTTAGGGGAGGGAAACACCATATATTTT. Its translation: CASSTLLGEGNTIYF. The chain uses TRBV5-6 and TRBJ1-3; tentative D call: TRBD1 (5 bases). Germline V CDR1 and CDR2: SGHDT, YYEEEE. CDR3 length equals 15 residues. Deletions cut 5 bases from V and 4 bases from J, with 16 bases between.

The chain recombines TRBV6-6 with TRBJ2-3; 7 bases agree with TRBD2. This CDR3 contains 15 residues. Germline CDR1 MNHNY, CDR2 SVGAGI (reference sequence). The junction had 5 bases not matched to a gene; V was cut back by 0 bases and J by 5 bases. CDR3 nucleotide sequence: TGTGCCAGCAGTTACTCGGGGGGGGAGGTAGATACGCAGTATTTT. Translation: CASSYSGGEVDTQYF.

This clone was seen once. The CDR3 here is CASSQGRELAYEQYF. The CDR3 nucleotides read TGCGCCAGCAGCCAGGGGCGGGAGTTAGCCTACGAGCAGTACTTC. The V gene is TRBV4-3, the J gene TRBJ2-7; 7 bases map to TRBD2. V gave up 3 bases and J gave up 2 bases; unmatched junction bases: 7. CDR3 length: 15 residues. CDR1 and CDR2 (germline): LGHNA, YSLEER.

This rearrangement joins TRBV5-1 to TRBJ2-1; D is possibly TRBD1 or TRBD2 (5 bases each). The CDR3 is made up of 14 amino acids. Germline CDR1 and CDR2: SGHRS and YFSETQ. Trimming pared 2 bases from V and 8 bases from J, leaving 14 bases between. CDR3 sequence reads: CASSFSGGLDEQFF. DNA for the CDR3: TGCGCCAGCAGCTTCAGTGGGGGTCTTGATGAGCAGTTCTTC.

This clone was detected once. CDR3 nucleotides: TGTGCCAGCAGTGATGGACAGGGGTGGCCTGGGGCCAACGTCCTGACTTTC. Translated: CASSDGQGWPGANVLTF. The chain has TRBV6-1 and TRBJ2-6, with 9 bases matching TRBD1. The trim removed 3 bases at V and 2 bases at J, leaving 5 bases unmatched. The germline CDR1 and CDR2 sequences are MNHNS and SASEGT. The CDR3 has 17 residues.

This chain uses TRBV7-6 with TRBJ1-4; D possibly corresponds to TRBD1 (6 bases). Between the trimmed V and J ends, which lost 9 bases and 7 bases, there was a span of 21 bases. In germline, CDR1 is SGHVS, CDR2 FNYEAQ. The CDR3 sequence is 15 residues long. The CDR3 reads CASSLNDRRGEKLFF. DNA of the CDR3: TGTGCCAGTAGTCTTAACGACAGGCGCGGTGAAAAACTGTTTTTT.